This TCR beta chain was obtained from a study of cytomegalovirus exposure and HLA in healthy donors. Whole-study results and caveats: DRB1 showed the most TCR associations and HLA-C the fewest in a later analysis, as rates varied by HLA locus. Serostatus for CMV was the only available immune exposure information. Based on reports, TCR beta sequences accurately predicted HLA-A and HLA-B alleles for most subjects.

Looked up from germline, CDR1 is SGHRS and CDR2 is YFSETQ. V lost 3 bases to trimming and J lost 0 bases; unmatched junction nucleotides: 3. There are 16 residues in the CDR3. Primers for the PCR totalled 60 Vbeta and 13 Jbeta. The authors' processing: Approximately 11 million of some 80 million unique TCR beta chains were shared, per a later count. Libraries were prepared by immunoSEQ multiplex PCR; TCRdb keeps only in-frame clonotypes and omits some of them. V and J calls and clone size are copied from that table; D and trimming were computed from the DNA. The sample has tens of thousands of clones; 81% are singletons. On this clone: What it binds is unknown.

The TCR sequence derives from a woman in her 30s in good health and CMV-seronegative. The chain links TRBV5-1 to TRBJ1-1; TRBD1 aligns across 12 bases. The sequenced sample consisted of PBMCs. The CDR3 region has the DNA TGCGCCAGCAGCTCCGGGACAGGGGGCATGAACACTGAAGCTTTCTTT. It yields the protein CASSSGTGGMNTEAFF.